A single sample is the source of the 15 T cell receptor beta chains below, sequenced in a study of shared clonotypes between healthy human individuals. Terminally differentiated effector memory CD45RA+ cells were left out of the naive CD8 fraction, which was CD45RO-negative and positively selected for CCR7. Some clones are missing from TCRdb's copy, which holds only in-frame ones; the method was immunoSEQ multiplex PCR. The sample records around 1.9 million clones, about 93% being singletons. The sequencing sample was made of naive CD8+ T cells from PBMCs. Receptors originate from a man aged 18 to 30 in good health. Some clones in this sample may be carry-over from other donors' samples.

The J gene is TRBJ2-7, the V gene TRBV6-5, with a tentative D call TRBD1 (6 bases). In germline, CDR1 is MNHEY, CDR2 SVGAGI. The V gene lost 5 bases and the J gene lost 7 bases, with 21 bases spanning the gap. The CDR3 spans 15 residues. CDR3 bases: TGTGCCAGCAGTACCGCCCGGGACACCAAGGGGGAGCAGTACTTC. Encoded protein: CASSTARDTKGEQYF.

The chain recombines TRBV27 with TRBJ1-3; no clear D gene. The CDR3 contains 16 residues. The V gene's germline CDR1 is MNHEY and CDR2 SMNVEV (reference sequence). Trimming stripped 0 bases from V and 2 bases from J, with 11 bases between. The CDR3 region is CASSLSGSLAGNTIYF. The CDR3 nucleotides read TGTGCCAGCAGTTTATCCGGCAGCCTGGCTGGAAACACCATATATTTT.

This chain's CDR3 is CASSLGLAEHESYNEQFF. CDR3 coding DNA: TGTGCCAGCAGCCTCGGACTAGCGGAACACGAATCCTACAATGAGCAGTTCTTC. The rearrangement links TRBV13 to TRBJ2-1; 10 bases are a match to TRBD2. There are 18 residues in the CDR3. The germline CDR1 and CDR2 sequences are PRHDT and FYEKMQ (reference sequence). V lost 5 bases, J lost 1 base, and 11 bases stayed unmatched.

This chain joins TRBV9 and TRBJ1-1, with a possible D match to TRBD1 (5 bases). V lost 2 bases and J lost 0, with 14 bases in between. There are 16 residues in the CDR3. CDR1 SGDLS and CDR2 YYNGEE come from the germline V gene. CDR3 DNA: TGTGCCAGCAGCGTTGACCGGGGGGGAATGAACACTGAAGCTTTCTTT. It encodes CASSVDRGGMNTEAFF.

The rearrangement uses TRBV27 and TRBJ2-7; tentatively, D is TRBD2 (7 bases). V was cut by 6 bases and J by 1 base, with 16 bases left in between. The CDR3 runs 15 residues. The germline V gene has CDR1 MNHEY and CDR2 SMNVEV (reference sequence). CDR3 DNA: TGTGCCAGCAGCTTCGGGGAGGGACATTCCTACGAGCAGTACTTC. Amino acids: CASSFGEGHSYEQYF.

This sequence joins TRBV11-2 and TRBJ2-1, with 11 bases aligning to TRBD2. The V and J ends lost 7 bases and 4 bases, in that order; junction bases with no gene match: 12. Germline-derived CDR1 and CDR2 are SGHAT and FQNNGV. The length of the CDR3 is 17 residues. CDR3 loop: CASIPGPTSGGYNEQFF. The CDR3 bases are TGTGCCAGCATCCCAGGGCCCACTAGCGGGGGTTACAATGAGCAGTTCTTC.

The gene calls are TRBV7-2 and TRBJ2-7; 9 nucleotides line up with TRBD2. The CDR3 runs to 16 residues. The ends lost 5 bases at V and 4 bases at J; junction bases unmatched: 12. Per the germline V gene, CDR1 is SGHTA and CDR2 is FQGNSA. CDR3 residues: CASSGGASGGRYEQYF. The CDR3, as DNA: TGTGCCAGCAGCGGAGGGGCAAGCGGGGGGCGGTACGAGCAGTACTTC.

The V call is TRBV11-2, the J call TRBJ2-7, with TRBD2 matching 9 bases. With 1 base clipped from V and 7 bases from J, the junction kept 8 bases outside the gene matches. Looked up from germline, CDR1 is SGHAT and CDR2 is FQNNGV. The CDR3 is 15 amino acids. DNA of the CDR3: TGTGCCAGCAGCTTAGGGGCGGGAGGGCCGAATGAGCAGTACTTC. Protein sequence: CASSLGAGGPNEQYF.

The V gene is TRBV6-5, the J gene TRBJ1-1, with a tentative D call TRBD1 (5 bases). Looked up from germline, CDR1 is MNHEY and CDR2 is SVGAGI. The CDR3 sequence is 12 residues long. V was shortened by 6 bases and J by 4 bases, with 9 bases between the two germline ends. The chain's CDR3 is CASSGGSTEAFF. The DNA for the CDR3 is TGTGCCAGCAGCGGGGGATCCACTGAAGCTTTCTTT.

V is TRBV7-8 and J is TRBJ2-7; TRBD2 matches at 13 bases. With V trimmed by 1 base and J by 7 bases, 4 bases remained unmatched. The CDR3 runs 15 residues. CDR1 and CDR2 (germline): SGHVS, FQNEAQ. The CDR3 DNA is TGTGCCAGCAGCTTAGGGGGGACTAGCGGGACTGAGCAGTACTTC. It is translated as CASSLGGTSGTEQYF.

The V and J genes are TRBV11-2 and TRBJ1-1, with D uncertain. CDR1 and CDR2 (germline): SGHAT, FQNNGV. V lost 1 base and J lost 7, with 10 bases in between. The CDR3 spans 13 residues. The CDR3 DNA reads TGTGCCAGCAGCTTAGTACCCCCAGGTGAAGCTTTCTTT. It codes for CASSLVPPGEAFF. The variable domain in full, completed from reference TRBV11-2 and TRBJ1-1, reads EAGVAQSPRYKIIEKRQSVAFWCNPISGHATLYWYQQILGQGPKLLIQFQNNGVVDDSQLPKDRFSAERLKGVDSTLKIQPAKLEDSAVYLCASSLVPPGEAFFGQGTRLTVV.

This rearrangement joins TRBV27 to TRBJ2-5; 7 nucleotides line up with TRBD2. Germline assignment: CDR1 MNHEY and CDR2 SMNVEV (reference sequence). J gave up 5 bases and V 3 bases, and 12 bases lay outside the gene matches. The CDR3 has 16 amino acids. This CDR3 reads CASSLEAGLLGETQYF. CDR3 coding DNA: TGTGCCAGCAGTTTGGAAGCGGGACTCCTAGGGGAGACCCAGTACTTC.

This chain uses TRBV14 with TRBJ2-7; 8 bases are shared with TRBD2. Germline assignment: CDR1 SGHDN and CDR2 FVKESK. CDR3 size: 13 residues. J gave up 9 bases and V 4 bases, and 8 bases lay outside the gene matches. CDR3 region: CASSRLTGGLQYF. CDR3 bases: TGTGCCAGCAGCCGCCTGACGGGAGGGTTGCAGTACTTC.

Comments on this clone: This specimen includes other DNA sequences encoding the same CDR3. The chain employs TRBV7-9 and TRBJ2-7; D unclear. Trimming shortened V by 2 bases and J by 1 base, and 6 bases separated the two germline ends. The CDR3 sequence is 13 residues long. Germline V gives CDR1 SEHNR, CDR2 FQNEAQ (reference sequence). CDR3 nucleotides: TGTGCCAGCAGCTTATCCGGTTCCTACGAGCAGTACTTC. Translated, it gives CASSLSGSYEQYF.

The chain joins TRBV28 to TRBJ1-6; maybe TRBD1 (6 bases). The CDR3 runs 16 residues. V lost 2 bases and J 1 base, leaving 9 bases between the germline ends. CDR1 and CDR2 (germline): MDHEN, SYDVKM. For the CDR3, the DNA is TGTGCCAGCAGTTTAACAGGGTGGTCCTATAATTCACCCCTCCACTTT. This sequence encodes CASSLTGWSYNSPLHF.